This T cell receptor (beta chain) was captured in a study of PD-L1 blockade in urothelial cancer. Notes on the study in general: Larger 3-week expansion of tumor-associated blood clones was seen in durable-benefit patients.

Synthetically made TCR analog templates were put into each PCR as spikes. Method: immunoSEQ multiplex PCR; TCRdb's copy keeps in-frame clones and lacks some. The table has tens of thousands of clones, roughly 84% seen once. Time point indicated: pretreatment peripheral blood. It was locally advanced or metastatic urothelial carcinoma that patients had. The V gene lost 2 bases and the J gene lost 2 bases, with 10 bases spanning the gap. CDR1 and CDR2 (germline): SQVTM, ANQGSEA. There are 14 residues in the CDR3. Points on this clone: Its antigen is still unknown.

Sequenced material: PBMCs, taken around atezolizumab (anti-PD-L1) treatment. The chain has TRBV29-1 and TRBJ1-3, with D maybe TRBD1 (6 bases). This sequence originates from a woman aged 65 to 85 with urothelial cancer. CDR3 in DNA: TGCAGCGTTGAACGACAGGCCGCTGGAAACACCATATATTTT. Its translation is CSVERQAAGNTIYF.